The entry below describes one T cell receptor beta chain. What it recognizes is unknown. This sample was taken from a study of shared clonotypes between healthy human individuals. General study findings and limits: Relative to memory subsets, naive subsets generally showed larger estimated richness.

Clones were read by immunoSEQ multiplex PCR, and TCRdb kept only the in-frame ones, dropping some. The profile shows about 680,000 clones, 60% to 80% of them singletons. Germline V gives CDR1 MNHNS, CDR2 SASEGT. The ends were cut back, 6 bases at V and 2 bases at J, with 8 bases in the middle. The CDR3 runs to 13 residues. The sample consisted of memory CD4+ T cells sorted from blood. The subset was: CD45RA-negative fraction. J is TRBJ1-5 and V is TRBV6-1, with D unresolved. This receptor was taken from a woman aged 30 to 39 in good health. CDR3 DNA: TGTGCCAGCAGAGACACCGGCAATCAGCCCCAGCATTTT. Protein product: CASRDTGNQPQHF.